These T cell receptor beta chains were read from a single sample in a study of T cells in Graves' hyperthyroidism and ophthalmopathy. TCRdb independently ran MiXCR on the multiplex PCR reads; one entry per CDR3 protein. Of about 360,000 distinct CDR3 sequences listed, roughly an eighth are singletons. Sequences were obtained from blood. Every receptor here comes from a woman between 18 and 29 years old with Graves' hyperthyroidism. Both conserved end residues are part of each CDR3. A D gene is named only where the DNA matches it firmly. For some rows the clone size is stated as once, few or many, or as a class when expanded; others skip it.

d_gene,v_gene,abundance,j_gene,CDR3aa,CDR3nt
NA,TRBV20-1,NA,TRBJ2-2,CSATGTLHTGELFF,TGCAGTGCTACCGGGACACTCCACACCGGGGAGCTGTTTTTT
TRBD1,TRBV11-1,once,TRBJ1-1,CASSSPPGGTGITEAFF,TGTGCCAGCAGCTCCCCGCCAGGGGGAACTGGGATCACTGAAGCTTTCTTT
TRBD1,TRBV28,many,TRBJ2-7,CASSSLGQGRTYEQYF,TGTGCCAGCAGTTCCCTGGGACAGGGGAGAACCTACGAGCAGTACTTC
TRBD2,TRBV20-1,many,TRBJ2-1,CSARDRRGGTYNEQFF,TGCAGTGCTAGAGATCGCCGGGGGGGTACCTACAATGAGCAGTTCTTC
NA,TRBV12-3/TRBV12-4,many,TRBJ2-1,CASSPLDNEQFF,TGTGCCAGCAGCCCCTTGGACAATGAGCAGTTCTTC
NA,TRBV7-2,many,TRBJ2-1,CASSPRTRSSYNEQFF,TGTGCCAGCAGCCCAAGGACCCGCAGCTCCTACAATGAGCAGTTCTTC
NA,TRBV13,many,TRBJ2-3,CASSLRGHTDTQYF,TGTGCCAGCAGCTTACGGGGGCACACAGATACGCAGTATTTT
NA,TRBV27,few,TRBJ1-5,CASTPSTGFGDQPQHF,TGTGCCAGCACCCCCTCGACAGGATTTGGGGATCAGCCCCAGCATTTT
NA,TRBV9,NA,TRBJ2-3,CASSVVGSTGRTDTQYF,TGTGCCAGCAGCGTAGTTGGGTCCACCGGTCGGACAGATACGCAGTATTTT
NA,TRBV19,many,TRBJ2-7,CASSGVKGSSHEQYF,TGTGCCAGTAGTGGGGTGAAGGGGAGCTCCCACGAGCAGTACTTC
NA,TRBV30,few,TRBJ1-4,CAWSEGGAGEKLFF,TGTGCCTGGAGTGAGGGGGGCGCCGGGGAAAAACTGTTTTTT
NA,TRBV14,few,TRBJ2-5,CASSHLRQETQYF,TGTGCCAGCAGCCACCTGAGGCAAGAGACCCAGTACTTC
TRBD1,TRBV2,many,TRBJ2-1,CASNNLRDRVSNEQFF,TGTGCCAGCAATAATTTGCGAGACAGGGTATCCAATGAGCAGTTCTTC